This is a list of T cell receptor beta chains from one sample in a study of tumor-infiltrating lymphocytes in primary liver carcinoma. TCRdb recomputed calls from the multiplex PCR reads with MiXCR, one row per CDR3 protein. The sample lists about 20,000 distinct CDR3 sequences, over 65% occurring once. Input material: liver tumor tissue from sampling region 1. The receptors stem from a man aged 35-49 years with primary liver carcinoma and hepatitis B virus infection. The CDR3 runs from the conserved cysteine through the conserved F or W. D genes are given only for firm matches. Clone size is not always given. Where it is, it says once, few, many or a class for expanded clones.

j_gene: TRBJ2-5
abundance: once
d_gene: NA
len: 12
v_gene: TRBV30
CDR3nt: TGTGCCAGGAGTGGGAGCCTAGAGACCCAGTACTTC
CDR3aa: CARSGSLETQYF

j_gene: TRBJ2-7
abundance: large
d_gene: TRBD1
len: 17
v_gene: TRBV11-2
CDR3nt: TGTGCCAGCAGCTTAATTCTAGTTCAGGGGGTATGGGGCGAGCAGTACTTC
CDR3aa: CASSLILVQGVWGEQYF

j_gene: TRBJ2-7
abundance: NA
d_gene: NA
len: 14
v_gene: TRBV29-1
CDR3nt: TGCAGCGTTGTTTTTTCGGGAGCATTCTACGAACAGTACTTC
CDR3aa: CSVVFSGAFYEQYF

j_gene: TRBJ1-2
abundance: NA
d_gene: NA
len: 12
v_gene: TRBV29-1
CDR3nt: TGCAGCGTGGAGATCGGGAGTCTCGGCTACACCTTC
CDR3aa: CSVEIGSLGYTF

j_gene: TRBJ2-1
abundance: NA
d_gene: NA
len: 12
v_gene: TRBV20-1
CDR3nt: TGCAGTGCTAGAGAGGACGACAATGAGCAGTTCTTC
CDR3aa: CSAREDDNEQFF

j_gene: TRBJ2-2
abundance: NA
d_gene: TRBD2
len: 20
v_gene: TRBV6-6
CDR3nt: TGTGTCAGCAGTCCTCTCGTGGGACTAGCGGGGCCAACGAACACCAGGGAGCTGTTTTTT
CDR3aa: CVSSPLVGLAGPTNTRELFF

j_gene: TRBJ2-5
abundance: NA
d_gene: TRBD1
len: 16
v_gene: TRBV11-2
CDR3nt: TGTGCCAGAAGCTCAACTGCAGGGGGCTCGGGGGAGACCCAGTACTTC
CDR3aa: CARSSTAGGSGETQYF

j_gene: TRBJ2-7
abundance: medium-sized
d_gene: TRBD1
len: 16
v_gene: TRBV4-1
CDR3nt: TGCGCCAGCAGCCGTGCCGGGACAGGCTTCTCCTACGAGCAGTACTTC
CDR3aa: CASSRAGTGFSYEQYF

j_gene: TRBJ1-1
abundance: NA
d_gene: NA
len: 16
v_gene: TRBV18
CDR3nt: TGTGCCAGCTCACCACCATCCAGGAGATCAAACACTAGAGCTTTCTTT
CDR3aa: CASSPPSRRSNTRAFF

j_gene: TRBJ2-2
abundance: NA
d_gene: NA
len: 17
v_gene: TRBV11-2
CDR3nt: TGTGCCAGCAGCTTAGCATTAGGAGGGGCGAATACCGAGGAGTTGCTTTTT
CDR3aa: CASSLALGGANTEELLF

j_gene: TRBJ2-3
abundance: medium-sized
d_gene: NA
len: 11
v_gene: TRBV6-5
CDR3nt: TGTGCCAGCAGTTACCAGGATACGCAGTATTTT
CDR3aa: CASSYQDTQYF

j_gene: TRBJ2-2
abundance: many
d_gene: NA
len: 17
v_gene: TRBV7-6
CDR3nt: TGTGCCAGCAGCTTAGAGTCCCAGCCGCTCCTCACCGGGGAGCTGTTTTTT
CDR3aa: CASSLESQPLLTGELFF

j_gene: TRBJ2-7
abundance: NA
d_gene: NA
len: 13
v_gene: TRBV29-1
CDR3nt: TGCAGCATTGGAGGGACAGTCTCCTACGAGCAGTACTTC
CDR3aa: CSIGGTVSYEQYF